This entry describes one T cell receptor beta chain. The table lists this clonotype with many counts. What this receptor recognizes is not known. Base qualities are not provided; no much larger clone lies one nucleotide away. The entry originates in a study of prognosis after radiotherapy for stage I lung cancer (dated by TCRdb to about 2021). A note on the overall study: Between April 2018 and January 2019, under 20 stage I NSCLC patients were enrolled in Nanjing, China. The patients included approximately 15 who had newly diagnosed primary stage I lung tumors, along with about 5 others who had oligometastatic NSCLC after their primary tumor had been surgically resected. Every patient was regarded as medically inoperable, because of comorbidities in about a dozen cases and refusal of surgery in 7 cases. The cohort comprised roughly 12 men and several women with a median age of around 73 years, ranging from about 53 to 90 years. Squamous cell carcinoma histology was identified in 7 or 8 patients, and adenocarcinoma histology was identified in under 15 patients. SBRT was delivered in 3 to 5 fractions with a biologically effective dose of at least 100 Gy, and image-guided IMRT or VMAT was used for delivery. Concurrent therapy was not administered to any patient alongside SBRT. After SBRT, distant metastases developed in about 20% of the 19 patients at a median of approximately seven months, while the remaining 15 patients had no significant progression. Peripheral blood TCR beta repertoires were profiled in stage I NSCLC patients before and after stereotactic body radiotherapy, and the study then linked these repertoires to distant failure. The study sequenced 38 blood samples from 19 patients, one before and one after SBRT per patient. Study-wide conclusions, independent of this receptor: TRBV and TRBJ usage frequencies reportedly varied with metastasis status, involving two V genes at baseline and nine V and two J genes after SBRT. After SBRT, the number of unique TCR clones decreased (median around 10,000 before versus 6,500 to 7,000 after; Wilcoxon paired P=0.011). Post-SBRT Shannon entropy and its change from baseline were lower in patients who developed distant metastases; baseline Shannon entropy was not associated with metastases. No determination of tumor specificity was made for expanded TCR clones. The small cohort and short follow-up limited the study, so independent validation of the findings is needed. No adjustment for multiple comparisons was applied to any of the reported P values.

A history of other malignancies or of prior chemotherapy or radiotherapy was absent in all patients, and node-negative disease was shown on CT and PET/CT in all patients. At each of two time points, 5 to 6 milliliters of peripheral venous blood were collected into EDTA tubes. Ficoll-Paque Plus density-gradient centrifugation was used to isolate PBMCs. Samples were stored at -80°C immediately after collection until analysis. Two rounds of multiplex PCR were performed to amplify the TCR beta CDR3 region from genomic DNA. The first PCR round used primers specific to each TRBV and TRBJ gene, and the primer sequences were filed in Chinese patent CN105087789A. The second PCR round used universal primers. The Roche High Pure PCR Template Preparation Kit was used to extract genomic DNA from frozen PBMCs. Paired-end sequencing with 151 bp reads was performed on the libraries using an Illumina HiSeq 3000. Regarding the original processing steps: CutAdapt was used to remove raw reads lacking the multiplex PCR primer sequences. Using PEAR, the high-quality paired reads were merged into contigs. MiXCR assigned TRB V, D and J gene segments to each contig by aligning to reference sequences. CDR3 sequences were clustered by base quality and sequence similarity to remove sequencing errors. Shannon entropy, normalized by the natural log of the productive TCR sequence number, served as the measure of diversity. To get clonality, Shannon entropy was divided by the natural log of the number of unique clonotypes, and that result was subtracted from one. The Youden index of ROC curves was used to select progression-free survival cut-offs for repertoire metrics, and analyses were performed in R 3.5.3. TCRdb applied fastp at Q25 and MiXCR to the public reads, then kept only in-frame beta chains. Rows with one shared CDR3 protein collapse into an entry with the most common genes and DNA. The V and J calls follow TCRdb's processing rather than the paper's. The table for this sample lists nearly 25,000 distinct CDR3 sequences; approximately 35% of them were counted only once. The ten largest make up 55% to 65% of the sample.

CDR1 SEHNR and CDR2 FQNEAQ were looked up in the germline V gene (reference sequence). V is cut back by 3 bases and J by 1 base, with 17 bases in the junction unmatched. The CDR3, from cysteine to phenylalanine, totals 20 residues. Only the CDR3 DNA is retained, 60 bases long and in frame from the first base. Sequenced here: PBMCs, sampled before or after stereotactic body radiation therapy (not recorded which). The V and J genes are TRBV7-9 and TRBJ2-5; TRBD2 agrees with 10 junctional bases. The sequence derives from a donor over 45 with non-small cell lung cancer. In nucleotide form, the sequence is TGTGCCAGCAGCTTCCCCCGATGGGCTAGCGGGAGACGGGGCCAAGAGACCCAGTACTTC. It encodes CASSFPRWASGRRGQETQYF.